The sequence of this T cell receptor (beta chain) was determined in a study of cytomegalovirus exposure and HLA in healthy donors. PCR primers comprised 60 Vbeta and 13 Jbeta primers. TCRdb's table, derived via immunoSEQ multiplex PCR, lists solely in-frame clones and lacks some. This sample has about 150,000 clones, with around three quarters found just once. The CDR3 spans 15 residues. Germline values: CDR1 MDHEN, CDR2 SYDVKM. V was pared by 6 bases and J by 2 bases, with 17 bases between. This rearrangement joins TRBV28 to TRBJ2-7; maybe TRBD2 (6 bases). The receptor's source is a woman aged 60 to 75 in good health and CMV-seropositive. Specimen: PBMCs. DNA for the CDR3: TGTGCCAGCAGCCGGGCCGGGACTGAGGCCTACGAGCAGTACTTC. Translation: CASSRAGTEAYEQYF. Filled out from reference TRBV28 and TRBJ2-7, the complete variable domain reads DVKVTQSSRYLVKRTGEKVFLECVQDMDHENMFWYRQDPGLGLRLIYFSYDVKMKEKGDIPEGYSVSREKKERFSLILESASTNQTSMYLCASSRAGTEAYEQYFGPGTRLTVT.